These 25 T cell receptor beta chains were sequenced from one sample in a study of blood T cell repertoires in COVID-19. Sequenced by immunoSEQ multiplex PCR; TCRdb stores in-frame clones only, minus some. The data hold 75,000 to 85,000 clones, with around 80% observed a single time. Sequencing was performed on peripheral blood. The receptors stem from a human donor in a cohort sampled during active COVID-19.

V is TRBV6-5 and J is TRBJ2-7; tentatively, D is TRBD2 (5 bases). Per the germline V gene, CDR1 is MNHEY and CDR2 is SVGAGI. The V end was cut by 0 bases, the J end by 2 bases, with 5 bases between. The CDR3 has 13 residues. The CDR3 reads CASSYSGAYEQYF. As DNA, the CDR3 is TGTGCCAGCAGTTACTCGGGAGCCTACGAGCAGTACTTC.

The chain employs TRBV9 and TRBJ2-5; possibly TRBD2 for D (6 bases). With 6 bases removed from V and 5 bases from J, the gap between germline ends came to 20 bases. CDR1 SGDLS and CDR2 YYNGEE come from the germline V gene. The CDR3 totals 15 residues. The CDR3 spells CASTRAGISQETQYF. CDR3 DNA: TGTGCCAGCACAAGGGCGGGAATATCACAGGAGACCCAGTACTTC.

The CDR3 coding sequence is TGTGCCAGCAGAAAAACCGGGGAGAGCACAGATACGCAGTATTTT. Protein product: CASRKTGESTDTQYF. The chain links TRBV5-4 to TRBJ2-3, with D tentatively TRBD2 (5 bases). Germline-derived CDR1 and CDR2 are SGHNT and YYREEE (reference sequence). V gave up 5 bases and J gave up 0 bases, with 13 bases separating them. The length of the CDR3 is 15 residues.

J is TRBJ1-2 and V is TRBV25-1, with D unresolved. This CDR3 has 13 residues. V was clipped by 4 bases and J by 4 bases, with 10 bases between them. Germline values: CDR1 MGHDK, CDR2 SYGVNS. The CDR3 DNA is TGTGCCAGCAGTGGCAGCGGACTCTATGGCTACACCTTC. This sequence encodes CASSGSGLYGYTF.

This chain uses TRBV6-5 with TRBJ2-7; TRBD2 agrees at 7 bases. This CDR3 is built from 14 residues. Per the germline V gene, CDR1 is MNHEY and CDR2 is SVGAGI. The junction had 5 bases not matched to a gene; V was cut back by 6 bases and J by 0 bases. The CDR3 DNA is TGTGCCAGCAGACCGGGGGGATTCTCCTACGAGCAGTACTTC. Its translation is CASRPGGFSYEQYF.

V is TRBV6-6 and J is TRBJ2-7; D remains unclear. V was trimmed by 0 bases and J by 2 bases, leaving 11 bases between them. This CDR3 comprises 15 residues. Germline values: CDR1 MNHNY, CDR2 SVGAGI (reference sequence). CDR3 region: CASSYSAGTPYEQYF. The CDR3 nucleotides read TGTGCCAGCAGTTACTCGGCAGGAACCCCCTACGAGCAGTACTTC.

The genes are TRBV10-3 and TRBJ1-2; possible D gene TRBD1, 6 bases. With 2 bases removed from V and 8 bases from J, the gap between germline ends came to 6 bases. The length of the CDR3 is 11 residues. The germline V gene has CDR1 ENHRY and CDR2 SYGVKD. The CDR3 region is CAISEGGGYTF. CDR3 coding DNA: TGTGCCATCAGTGAGGGGGGCGGCTACACCTTC.

The V gene is TRBV5-4, the J gene TRBJ2-7, with D possibly TRBD2 on 5 matching bases. Deletions cut 0 bases from V and 4 bases from J, with 8 bases between. Germline loops: CDR1 SGHNT, CDR2 YYREEE (reference sequence). This CDR3 is 13 amino acids long. The CDR3 DNA follows: TGTGCCAGCAGCTTGGGAGGGTTTTACGAGCAGTACTTC. Translation gives CASSLGGFYEQYF.

This clone has only one observation. This rearrangement joins TRBV6-1 to TRBJ2-7; no clear D. Trimming stripped 2 bases from V and 7 bases from J, with 12 bases between. The CDR3 totals 13 residues. Per germline, CDR1 MNHNS and CDR2 SASEGT. CDR3 loop: CASSERPGREQYF. CDR3 in DNA: TGTGCCAGCAGTGAAAGACCGGGTCGGGAGCAGTACTTC.

This clone was detected once. The V gene is TRBV15, the J gene TRBJ2-7; 8 bases match TRBD1. Trimming cost V 1 base and J 1 base; bases outside gene matches: 9. The CDR3 spans 17 residues. Germline V gene sequence: CDR1 LNHNV, CDR2 YYDKDF (reference sequence). CDR3 coding DNA: TGTGCCACCAGCAGAGTAGGGAGGACAGGGCTATCCTACGAGCAGTACTTC. This encodes CATSRVGRTGLSYEQYF. The full variable domain, in which reference TRBV15 and TRBJ2-7 provide the parts outside the CDR3, is DAMVIQNPRYQVTQFGKPVTLSCSQTLNHNVMYWYQQKSSQAPKLLFHYYDKDFNNEADTPDNFQSRRPNTSFCFLDIRSPGLGDTAMYLCATSRVGRTGLSYEQYFGPGTRLTVT.

This rearrangement joins TRBV7-8 to TRBJ2-3; D gene uncertain. Germline V gene sequence: CDR1 SGHVS, CDR2 FQNEAQ. The CDR3 runs 18 residues. V lost 1 base, J lost 0 bases, and 17 bases lay in between. The chain's CDR3 is CASSLVRFWASSTDTQYF. The DNA of the CDR3 is TGTGCCAGCAGCTTAGTTCGTTTTTGGGCTTCTAGCACAGATACGCAGTATTTT.

The count of this clone is one. The gene calls are TRBV4-1 and TRBJ1-6; TRBD1 matches at 8 bases. This CDR3 comprises 14 residues. The V gene's germline CDR1 is MGHRA and CDR2 YSYEKL. V shed 0 bases, J shed 9 bases, and the junction held 1 base outside the gene matches. The CDR3 nucleotides are TGCGCCAGCAGCCAAGAGGACAGGGCTTCACCCCTCCACTTT. Protein: CASSQEDRASPLHF.

J is TRBJ1-5 and V is TRBV2, with a weak D call TRBD1 (5 bases). V lost 6 bases to trimming and J lost 3 bases, with 12 bases between them. CDR3 length: 14 residues. Germline CDR1 is SNHLY and CDR2 is FYNNEI. The CDR3 bases are TGTGCCAGCAGGGACACCGGATCCAATCAGCCCCAGCATTTT. Its translation: CASRDTGSNQPQHF.

The chain joins TRBV5-4 to TRBJ1-1, with 8 bases lining up with TRBD1. V shed 0 bases and J 11 bases; nucleotides not matched to a gene: 6. The CDR3 has 13 amino acids. Germline V CDR1 and CDR2: SGHNT, YYREEE (reference sequence). In nucleotides, the CDR3 is TGTGCCAGCAGCTTGGGGCCCGGACAGGGTGCTTTCTTT. Residues: CASSLGPGQGAFF.

The J gene is TRBJ2-5, the V gene TRBV7-9; TRBD1 is a possible D gene (6 bases). CDR3 size: 15 residues. Germline V gene data show CDR1 as SEHNR and CDR2 as FQNEAQ (reference sequence). V lost 6 bases to trimming and J lost 2 bases, with 16 bases between them. The CDR3 DNA follows: TGTGCCAGCAGGATCCTTGGGACAAAGCAAGAGACCCAGTACTTC. This sequence encodes CASRILGTKQETQYF.

The gene calls are TRBV5-1 and TRBJ2-5; 8 bases map to TRBD1. Germline CDR1 and CDR2: SGHRS and YFSETQ. The CDR3 loop spans 14 amino acids. The J segment lost 2 bases and the V segment lost 4 bases, leaving 4 bases of the junction unmatched. The CDR3 sequence: CASSGGTGQETQYF. The DNA of the CDR3 is TGCGCCAGCAGCGGTGGGACAGGACAAGAGACCCAGTACTTC.

The rearrangement links TRBV7-3 to TRBJ2-3, with 9 bases matching TRBD2. The germline V gene has CDR1 SGHTA and CDR2 FQGTGA. After removal of 5 bases from V and 2 bases from J, the junction contained 2 bases not matched to a gene. The CDR3 has 14 residues. In DNA form, the CDR3 reads TGTGCCAGCAGCCTAGCGGGGCTCACAGATACGCAGTATTTT. It specifies CASSLAGLTDTQYF.

With regard to this clone: Other nucleotide sequences from this sample produce the same CDR3. V gene TRBV7-2 combines with J gene TRBJ2-7; D possibly corresponds to TRBD2 (6 bases). The CDR3 runs 13 residues. V dropped 4 bases and J dropped 4 bases, with 11 bases sitting between them. From germline, CDR1 is SGHTA and CDR2 FQGNSA. CDR3 amino acids: CASSSFGGYEQYF. CDR3 nucleotide sequence: TGTGCCAGCAGCTCGTTCGGGGGTTACGAGCAGTACTTC.

As DNA, the CDR3 is TGTGCCAGCCGAGCCGGGGGGCCCCGTACTGAAGCTTTCTTT. Protein: CASRAGGPRTEAFF. V gene TRBV27 combines with J gene TRBJ1-1, with a possible D match to TRBD1 (6 bases). The CDR3 covers 14 residues. Trimming pared 8 bases from V and 5 bases from J, leaving 18 bases between. Germline values: CDR1 MNHEY, CDR2 SMNVEV (reference sequence).

This chain joins TRBV7-9 and TRBJ2-3, with D possibly being TRBD1 (5 bases). V was pared by 2 bases and J by 2 bases, with 17 bases between. The length of the CDR3 is 17 residues. The germline gives CDR1 SEHNR, CDR2 FQNEAQ (reference sequence). CDR3 in amino acids: CASSLLGAVTYTDTQYF. The CDR3 DNA follows: TGTGCCAGCAGCTTATTAGGGGCAGTCACTTACACAGATACGCAGTATTTT.

The chain joins TRBV4-3 to TRBJ1-6, with D perhaps TRBD1 (6 bases). The CDR3 contains 15 residues. Germline V lookup: CDR1 LGHNA, CDR2 YSLEER. The V and J ends lost 1 base and 7 bases respectively, with 11 bases between them. CDR3 residues: CASSQGLDRNSPLHF. CDR3 DNA sequence: TGCGCCAGCAGCCAAGGGCTGGACAGAAATTCACCCCTCCACTTT.

This chain uses TRBV7-9 with TRBJ2-1; TRBD1 might be the D (6 bases). The germline V gene has CDR1 SEHNR and CDR2 FQNEAQ (reference sequence). The length of the CDR3 is 15 residues. Trimming took 4 bases from V and 4 from J, leaving 14 bases between them. CDR3 coding DNA: TGTGCCAGCAGCTCAGGGGACGGAGCTTACAATGAGCAGTTCTTC. Residues: CASSSGDGAYNEQFF.

This clone showed up just once. This chain joins TRBV5-4 and TRBJ2-1, with 7 bases fitting TRBD1. CDR3 length: 16 amino acids. The V gene's germline CDR1 is SGHNT and CDR2 YYREEE (reference sequence). Trimming took 1 base from V and 6 from J; bases not matched to a gene: 10. Here the CDR3 DNA reads TGTGCCAGCAGCTTGACGGGACAGCCACGCGTCAATGAGCAGTTCTTC. Its translation is CASSLTGQPRVNEQFF.

V and J are TRBV6-5 and TRBJ1-5, with D perhaps TRBD1 (5 bases). Germline V CDR1 and CDR2: MNHEY, SVGAGI. Trimming left V 7 bases short and J 7 bases short, with 20 bases between. This CDR3 region has 15 residues. The CDR3 reads CASTSGTVGSQPQHF. The CDR3 nucleotides are TGTGCCAGCACAAGCGGGACGGTCGGCAGCCAGCCCCAGCATTTT.

The chain is built from TRBV3-1 (or the pseudogene TRBV3-2) and TRBJ2-3; the match to TRBD2 covers 12 bases. Germline-derived CDR1 and CDR2 are LGHDT and YNNKEL (reference sequence). The V segment lost 3 bases and the J segment 3 bases; nucleotides outside the gene matches: 10. This CDR3 is built from 18 residues. The CDR3 DNA reads as TGTGCCAGCAGCCAGCTAGCGGGGGGGCCTTCGGGAACAGATACGCAGTATTTT. It encodes CASSQLAGGPSGTDTQYF.